This T cell receptor (beta chain) appears in the sequencing data of a study of blood T cell repertoires in COVID-19. TCRdb's table, derived via immunoSEQ multiplex PCR, lists solely in-frame clones and lacks some. The sample carries approximately 270,000 clones, about nine tenths recorded once. This CDR3 has 15 residues. Trimming pared 0 bases from V and 1 base from J, leaving 9 bases between. Germline V gene lookup returns CDR1 LGHDT and CDR2 YNNKEL (reference sequence). The sequenced material came from PBMCs or T cells enriched from blood (not recorded which). The source of this sequence is a woman in her sixties or seventies who had recovered from COVID-19. The chain carries TRBV3-1 (or the pseudogene TRBV3-2) and TRBJ2-5, with unresolved D. The CDR3 protein is CASSQELSVQETQYF. For the CDR3, the DNA is TGTGCCAGCAGCCAAGAGTTATCGGTCCAAGAGACCCAGTACTTC.